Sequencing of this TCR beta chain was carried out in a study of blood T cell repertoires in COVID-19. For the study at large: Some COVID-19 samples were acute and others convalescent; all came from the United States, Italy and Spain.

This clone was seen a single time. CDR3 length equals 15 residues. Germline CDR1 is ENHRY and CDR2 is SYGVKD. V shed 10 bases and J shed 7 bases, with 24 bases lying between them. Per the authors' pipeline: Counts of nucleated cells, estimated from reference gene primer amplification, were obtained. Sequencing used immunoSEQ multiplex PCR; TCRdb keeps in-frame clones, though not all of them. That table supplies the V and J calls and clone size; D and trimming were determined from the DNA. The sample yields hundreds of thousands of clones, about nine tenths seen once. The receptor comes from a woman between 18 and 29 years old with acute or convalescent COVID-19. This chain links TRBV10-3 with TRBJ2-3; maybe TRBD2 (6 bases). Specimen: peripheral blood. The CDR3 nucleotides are TGTGCCACTACGCAAACTAGCAGACTAGACCATACGCAGTATTTT. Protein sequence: CATTQTSRLDHTQYF.